These 22 T cell receptor beta chains came from one sample sequenced in a study of patients with pleural tuberculosis. Each CDR3 protein gets one entry after TCRdb re-called the reads with MiXCR. The sample yields around 50,000 distinct CDR3 sequences, less than 9.5% seen once. The receptor source for this set is a human donor with pleural tuberculosis.

This clonotype was recorded many times. The CDR3 DNA sequence: TGTGCCAGCAGTTTTACTATCGACACGCAGTATTTT. Translated: CASSFTIDTQYF. J is TRBJ2-3 and V is TRBV12-3 or TRBV12-4; D uncertain. The CDR3 consists of 12 residues. The V end was cut by 3 bases, the J end by 9 bases, with 10 bases between.

This clonotype was picked up many times. The rearrangement uses TRBV12-3 or TRBV12-4 and TRBJ2-3; D unclear. The CDR3 covers 14 residues. Trimming left V 2 bases short and J 4 bases short, with 10 bases between. In DNA, the CDR3 is TGTGCCAGCAGTTTAAGGTCACCGCCAGATACGCAGTATTTT. It yields the protein CASSLRSPPDTQYF.

CDR3 protein: CSVEDLRTGSTDTQYF. The CDR3 DNA follows: TGCAGCGTTGAAGATCTTCGTACAGGGAGCACAGATACGCAGTATTTT. The chain has TRBV29-1 and TRBJ2-3; maybe TRBD1 (6 bases). V was clipped by 0 bases and J by 0 bases, with 13 bases between them. The CDR3 has 16 amino acids. The germline gives CDR1 SQVTM, CDR2 ANQGSEA.

This chain connects TRBV6-4 to TRBJ2-1, with D tentatively TRBD2 (6 bases). The V and J ends lost 1 base and 5 bases respectively, with 9 bases between them. The CDR3 runs 14 residues. The germline V gene has CDR1 MRHNA and CDR2 SNTAGT. The CDR3 region has the DNA TGTGCCAGCAGTGACTGGACTAACAACAATGAGCAGTTCTTC. Its translation: CASSDWTNNNEQFF.

This clonotype has just a few counts. V usage is TRBV5-1 and J usage is TRBJ2-5; D tentatively fits TRBD1 or TRBD2 (5 bases each). Trimming stripped 2 bases from V and 2 bases from J, with 10 bases between. The CDR3 runs 14 residues. The germline V gene encodes CDR1 SGHRS and CDR2 YFSETQ. In DNA, the CDR3 is TGCGCCAGCAGCTTTCCGGGACCTCAAGAGACCCAGTACTTC. Translated, it gives CASSFPGPQETQYF.

This clonotype appeared many times. V is TRBV6-2 or TRBV6-3 and J is TRBJ2-5; 7 bases line up with TRBD2. This CDR3 has 15 amino acids. CDR1 and CDR2 (germline): MNHEY, SVGEGT. V lost 0 bases, J lost 3 bases, and 4 bases stayed unmatched. The CDR3 region has the DNA TGTGCCAGCAGTTACTCGTGGGGAGGGGAAGAGACCCAGTACTTC. Amino acids: CASSYSWGGEETQYF.

This clonotype has a count of ten or more. The chain links TRBV29-1 to TRBJ1-2, with TRBD1 identical over 11 bases. This CDR3 comprises 13 residues. The germline V gene encodes CDR1 SQVTM and CDR2 ANQGSEA. Germline trimming cut 6 bases from V and 2 bases from J; bases unmatched to any gene: 2. CDR3 amino acids: CSVGQGENYGYTF. As DNA, the CDR3 is TGCAGCGTGGGACAGGGGGAAAACTATGGCTACACCTTC.

The table lists this clonotype with many counts. This chain uses TRBV6-2 or TRBV6-3 with TRBJ1-2; D call uncertain. CDR1 is MNHEY, CDR2 SVGEGT, per germline. Trimming removed 0 bases at V and 4 bases at J, with 12 bases between. The CDR3 is made up of 15 amino acids. This CDR3 is CASSYSNGIPYGYTF. In nucleotides, the CDR3 is TGTGCCAGCAGTTACTCGAATGGTATACCCTATGGCTACACCTTC.

This clonotype has ten or more counts. V and J are TRBV14 and TRBJ2-1, with TRBD2 matching 7 bases. The CDR3 is 15 amino acids. V was pared by 2 bases and J by 9 bases, with 10 bases of the junction left unmatched. Germline V CDR1 and CDR2: SGHDN, FVKESK. Written as DNA, the CDR3 is TGTGCCAGCAGCCAACATGGACTCGGCGGGAGTGAGCAGTTCTTC. Protein product: CASSQHGLGGSEQFF.

This clonotype was counted at least ten times. The chain employs TRBV19 and TRBJ1-6; 10 positions agree with TRBD1. The CDR3 is 15 residues long. J lost 9 bases, V lost 6 bases, and 8 bases had no gene match. CDR1 is LNHDA and CDR2 is SQIVND in the germline V gene (reference sequence). The CDR3 DNA follows: TGTGCCAGTAGCCTGGGACAGGGGTATCGTTCACCCCTCCACTTT. Its translation: CASSLGQGYRSPLHF.

This clonotype has just a few counts. The chain is built from TRBV11-2 and TRBJ2-7, with 11 bases fitting TRBD2. The CDR3 totals 15 residues. Germline V CDR1 and CDR2: SGHAT, FQNNGV. V shed 2 bases, J shed 3 bases, and the junction held 3 bases outside the gene matches. For the CDR3, the DNA is TGTGCCAGCAGCTTACAGGGACTAGCGGACTACGAGCAGTACTTC. It codes for CASSLQGLADYEQYF.

This clonotype was recorded a few times. This rearrangement joins TRBV29-1 to TRBJ2-3, with D possibly being TRBD1 (6 bases). V was clipped by 1 base and J by 2 bases, with 13 bases between them. Germline V gene data show CDR1 as SQVTM and CDR2 as ANQGSEA. This CDR3 region has 15 residues. Here the CDR3 DNA reads TGCAGCGTTGAAGGAGGGGACACAAACACAGATACGCAGTATTTT. Protein: CSVEGGDTNTDTQYF.

The sample holds many counts of this clonotype. V is TRBV2 and J is TRBJ2-1; D ambiguous. V shed 9 bases and J shed 0 bases, with 12 bases lying between them. This CDR3 is 14 amino acids long. Per germline, CDR1 SNHLY and CDR2 FYNNEI. The CDR3 here is CASRQQSSYNEQFF. In DNA, the CDR3 is TGTGCCAGTCGGCAGCAAAGCTCCTACAATGAGCAGTTCTTC.

This clonotype was detected many times. The chain has TRBV11-1 and TRBJ1-1; TRBD1 might be the D (5 bases). The CDR3 consists of 16 residues. The germline V and J ends were trimmed by 6 bases and 7 bases, with 24 bases remaining between them. CDR1 and CDR2 from the germline V gene are SGHAT and FQDESV (reference sequence). The CDR3, as DNA: TGTGCCAGCAGACCCAACCCCGGGGACGGTATTGGTGAAGCTTTCTTT. It specifies CASRPNPGDGIGEAFF.

This clonotype has at least ten counts. This chain links TRBV6-1 with TRBJ2-3, with 8 positions matching TRBD2. Germline loops: CDR1 MNHNS, CDR2 SASEGT. The CDR3 sequence is 14 residues long. Losses at the gene ends were 6 bases for V and 6 bases for J; bases not matched to a gene: 8. The CDR3 sequence is CASREASGFDTQYF. The CDR3 bases are TGTGCCAGCAGAGAGGCTAGCGGGTTTGATACGCAGTATTTT.

This clonotype occurred many times. The V and J genes are TRBV28 and TRBJ2-3; D possibly corresponds to TRBD1 (5 bases). Germline lookup yields CDR1 MDHEN and CDR2 SYDVKM. With 7 bases removed from V and 4 bases from J, the gap between germline ends came to 9 bases. The CDR3 sequence is 12 residues long. CDR3 nucleotides: TGTGCCAGCATCCAGGGTCCAGATACGCAGTATTTT. Protein product: CASIQGPDTQYF.

This clonotype was detected many times. The chain uses TRBV2 and TRBJ1-6; TRBD1 matches at 7 bases. CDR3 length equals 13 residues. Germline loops: CDR1 SNHLY, CDR2 FYNNEI. Unmatched junction bases numbered 9, after V lost 8 bases and J lost 11 bases. CDR3 sequence: CASLPQGLTPLHF. DNA for the CDR3: TGTGCCAGCCTCCCACAGGGGTTGACACCCCTCCACTTT.

In this sample, this clonotype turned up many times. The V and J genes are TRBV6-1 and TRBJ1-2; 7 bases are a match to TRBD1. This CDR3 has 12 amino acids. V was pared by 6 bases and J by 6 bases, with 4 bases of the junction left unmatched. The germline V gene has CDR1 MNHNS and CDR2 SASEGT. Written as DNA, the CDR3 is TGTGCCAGCAGAGACAGGGCGGATGGCTACACCTTC. Its translation is CASRDRADGYTF.

This clonotype was picked up many times. This chain links TRBV27 with TRBJ2-5; possible D gene TRBD1, 6 bases. Between the trimmed V and J ends, which lost 5 bases and 0 bases, there was a span of 10 bases. CDR1 and CDR2 from the germline V gene are MNHEY and SMNVEV (reference sequence). The CDR3 runs to 14 residues. Written as DNA, the CDR3 is TGTGCCAGCAGTATCCGGGACAACCAAGAGACCCAGTACTTC. This encodes CASSIRDNQETQYF.

This clonotype came up many times. V is TRBV11-1 and J is TRBJ1-1; the match to TRBD1 covers 7 bases. The CDR3 sequence is 16 residues long. With 6 bases clipped from V and 3 bases from J, the junction kept 13 bases outside the gene matches. Germline values: CDR1 SGHAT, CDR2 FQDESV (reference sequence). This CDR3 is CASSFPDRVKHTEAFF. The CDR3 DNA reads as TGTGCCAGCAGTTTCCCTGACAGGGTAAAGCACACTGAAGCTTTCTTT.

This clonotype was observed at least ten times. This sequence joins TRBV5-1 and TRBJ1-1; 7 bases agree with TRBD1. V lost 4 bases, J lost 2 bases, and 5 bases stayed unmatched. Looked up from germline, CDR1 is SGHRS and CDR2 is YFSETQ. The CDR3 is 14 amino acids. CDR3 sequence (DNA): TGCGCCAGCAGCCCAAGGGACAGTAACACTGAAGCTTTCTTT. It translates to CASSPRDSNTEAFF.

This clonotype was recorded at least ten times. The genes are TRBV10-3 and TRBJ1-1, with D uncertain. This CDR3 has 13 amino acids. Germline V gene lookup returns CDR1 ENHRY and CDR2 SYGVKD. V lost 3 bases to trimming and J lost 1 base, with 6 bases between them. The CDR3 region is CAISDRENTEAFF. In DNA form, the CDR3 reads TGTGCCATCAGTGATCGGGAGAACACTGAAGCTTTCTTT.